This TCR beta chain appears in the sequencing data of a study of identical twins. The cDNA had a unique molecular identifier and a template-switch universal primer site. A single record per CDR3 protein comes from TCRdb applying MiXCR to the 5' RACE reads. The table records roughly 480,000 distinct CDR3 sequences, around 24% of them present only once. The germline V gene encodes CDR1 DFQATT and CDR2 SNEGSKA (reference sequence). The CDR3 is 12 amino acids. Study outcomes and limitations: Out-of-frame beta sequences exhibited a weaker degree of excess twin sharing.

This clonotype was seen repeatedly, ten times or more. The antigen remains unidentified. A further study also used this sample, focusing on T cells expressing NK-cell markers. According to that study: Roughly 6 of the donors carried dominant NKG2C+ clonotypes that took up roughly 1.0-8% of their CD8+ T cells. Clarity on HCMV specificity was lacking for the expanded NKG2C+ T cell clones.

The receptor's source is a woman between 18 and 29 years old in good health. The material sequenced was CD4+ T cells sorted from blood. This rearrangement joins TRBV20-1 to TRBJ1-2; weak D call: TRBD1 (5 bases). The CDR3 DNA reads as TGCAGCCGCTCGGCAGGGACGTTTGGCTACACCTTC. This gives the protein CSRSAGTFGYTF.